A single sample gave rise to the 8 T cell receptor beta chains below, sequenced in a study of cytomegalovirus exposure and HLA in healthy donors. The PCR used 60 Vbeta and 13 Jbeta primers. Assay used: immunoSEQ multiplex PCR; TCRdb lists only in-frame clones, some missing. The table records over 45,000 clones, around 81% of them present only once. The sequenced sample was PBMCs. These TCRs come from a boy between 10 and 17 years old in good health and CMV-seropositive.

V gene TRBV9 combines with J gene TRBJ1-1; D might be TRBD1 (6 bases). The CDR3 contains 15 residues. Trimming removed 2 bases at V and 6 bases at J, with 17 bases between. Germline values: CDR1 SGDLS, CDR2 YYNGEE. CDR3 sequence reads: CASSVSGTRRPEAFF. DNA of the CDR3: TGTGCCAGCAGCGTGTCCGGGACACGGAGACCTGAAGCTTTCTTT.

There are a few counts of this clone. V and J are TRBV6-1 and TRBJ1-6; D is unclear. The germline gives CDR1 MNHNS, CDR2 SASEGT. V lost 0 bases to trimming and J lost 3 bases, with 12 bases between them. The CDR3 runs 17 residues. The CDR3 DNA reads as TGTGCCAGCAGTGAAGCCGTACCCCTCGGCTATAATTCACCCCTCCACTTT. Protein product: CASSEAVPLGYNSPLHF.

CDR3 nucleotide sequence: TGCAGCGCATCTGGGGGCAGGGAGGGCTACGAGCAGTACTTC. Its translation: CSASGGREGYEQYF. The chain is built from TRBV29-1 and TRBJ2-7, with D tentatively TRBD2 (7 bases). The CDR3 has 14 amino acids. Trimming pared 7 bases from V and 3 bases from J, leaving 19 bases between. Germline V CDR1 and CDR2: SQVTM, ANQGSEA.

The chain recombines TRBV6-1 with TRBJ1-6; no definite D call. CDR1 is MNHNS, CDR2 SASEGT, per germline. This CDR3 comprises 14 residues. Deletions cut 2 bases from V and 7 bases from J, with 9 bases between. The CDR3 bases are TGTGCCAGCAGTGAATCCCAGACAAATTCACCCCTCCACTTT. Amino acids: CASSESQTNSPLHF.

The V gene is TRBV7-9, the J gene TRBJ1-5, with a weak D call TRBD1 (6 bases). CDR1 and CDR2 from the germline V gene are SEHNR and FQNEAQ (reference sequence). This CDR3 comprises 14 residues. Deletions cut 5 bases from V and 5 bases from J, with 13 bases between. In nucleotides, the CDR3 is TGTGCCAGCAGCCCCTGGACAGCAGATCAGCCCCAGCATTTT. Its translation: CASSPWTADQPQHF.

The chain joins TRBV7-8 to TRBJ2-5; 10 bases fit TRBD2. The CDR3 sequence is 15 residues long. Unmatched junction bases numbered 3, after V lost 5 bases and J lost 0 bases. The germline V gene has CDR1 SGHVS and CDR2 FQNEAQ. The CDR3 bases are TGTGCCAGCAGCCGTAGCGGGGGGTACCAAGAGACCCAGTACTTC. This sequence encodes CASSRSGGYQETQYF.

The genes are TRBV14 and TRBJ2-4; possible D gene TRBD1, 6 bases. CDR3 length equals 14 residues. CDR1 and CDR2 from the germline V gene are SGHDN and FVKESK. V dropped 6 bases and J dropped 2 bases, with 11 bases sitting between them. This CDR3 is CASSPRGTKNIQYF. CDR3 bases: TGTGCCAGCAGTCCCAGGGGTACCAAAAACATTCAGTACTTC.

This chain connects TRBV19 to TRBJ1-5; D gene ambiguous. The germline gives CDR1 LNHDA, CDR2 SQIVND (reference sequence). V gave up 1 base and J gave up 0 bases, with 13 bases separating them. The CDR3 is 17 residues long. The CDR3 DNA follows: TGTGCCAGTAGTATAGTGTCTGGGCCAGATAGCAATCAGCCCCAGCATTTT. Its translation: CASSIVSGPDSNQPQHF.